This T cell receptor beta chain stems from a study of shared clonotypes between healthy human individuals. Study-wide findings and caveats: Genetic and exposure-history diversity was limited by the few donors.

There are 12 residues in the CDR3. V lost 4 bases, J lost 11 bases, and 8 bases stayed unmatched. Germline CDR1 is SQVTM and CDR2 is ANQGSEA. Comments on this clone: Its matching antigen is unknown.

TCRdb's table, derived via immunoSEQ multiplex PCR, lists solely in-frame clones and lacks some. The sample holds fewer than 600,000 clones; around 75% are singletons and the top ten take roughly 13%. Researchers drew on about 90 million PBMCs for genomic DNA from unsorted samples. The source is a woman aged 40 to 49 in good health. Some clones in this sample may be carry-over from other donors' samples. Sequencing used PBMCs. The rearrangement uses TRBV29-1 and TRBJ2-3, with 8 nucleotides matching TRBD1. The CDR3 DNA follows: TGCAGCGTTGCGGGACAGGACAATTTGCAGTATTTT. Translation gives CSVAGQDNLQYF.